This T cell receptor beta chain was observed in a study of blood T cells in healthy people across ages. CDR1 and CDR2 (germline): MNHEY, SVGAGI. This CDR3 comprises 15 residues. V lost 2 bases and J lost 3; bases outside the gene matches: 3. This clonotype was observed a few times. In terms of origin and age, donors were healthy Caucasian individuals from Russia aged roughly 6 to 100. Together with a sample-barcoded 5' primer, a J-beta primer mix was included in a second PCR lasting roughly 6 to 12 cycles. TCRdb ran MiXCR on the 5' RACE reads and lists one entry per CDR3 protein. This table has some 940,000 distinct CDR3 sequences, about 28% appearing once. These same data were also listed under a study on T cells of mothers and their children.

The source material was blood. The chain carries TRBV6-5 and TRBJ1-1; 10 bases line up with TRBD1. The origin of this receptor is a middle-aged woman in good health. The CDR3 nucleotides are TGTGCCAGCAGTTACGGGGACAGGGGTGACACTGAAGCTTTCTTT. Residues: CASSYGDRGDTEAFF.